This T cell receptor (beta chain) is from a study of cytomegalovirus exposure and HLA in healthy donors. Researchers ran the PCR with 60 Vbeta and 13 Jbeta primers. Data came from immunoSEQ multiplex PCR; TCRdb stores just in-frame clones and leaves some out. There are about 130,000 clones in the sample, with around 1.6% held by the top ten. Sequencing was done on a sample of PBMCs. This TCR was recovered from a man aged 18 to 30 in good health and CMV-seronegative.

CDR3 coding DNA: TGTGCCAGCAGCTCCACCACAGGGGCGGGTAACTATGGCTACACCTTC. Protein: CASSSTTGAGNYGYTF. This chain uses TRBV7-9 with TRBJ1-2; 7 positions match TRBD1. Germline V gives CDR1 SEHNR, CDR2 FQNEAQ (reference sequence). The CDR3 contains 16 residues. After removal of 4 bases from V and 1 base from J, the junction contained 9 bases not matched to a gene.